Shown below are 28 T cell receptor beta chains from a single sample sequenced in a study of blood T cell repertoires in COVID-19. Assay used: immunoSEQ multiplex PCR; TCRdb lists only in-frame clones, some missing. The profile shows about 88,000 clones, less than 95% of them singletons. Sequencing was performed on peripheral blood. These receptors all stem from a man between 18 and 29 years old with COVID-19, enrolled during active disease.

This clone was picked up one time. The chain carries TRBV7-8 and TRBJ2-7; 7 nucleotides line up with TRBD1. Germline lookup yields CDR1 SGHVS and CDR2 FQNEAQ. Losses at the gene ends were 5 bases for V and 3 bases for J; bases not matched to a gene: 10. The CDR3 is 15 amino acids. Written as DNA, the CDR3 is TGTGCCAGCAGCCTCCGACAGGGCCCAGGCTACGAGCAGTACTTC. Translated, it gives CASSLRQGPGYEQYF.

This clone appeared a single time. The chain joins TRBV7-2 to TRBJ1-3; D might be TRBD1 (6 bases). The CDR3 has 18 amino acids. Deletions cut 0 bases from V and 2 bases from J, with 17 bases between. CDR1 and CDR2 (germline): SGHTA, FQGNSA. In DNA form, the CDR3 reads TGTGCCAGCAGCTTAGCCAGGGGATTCTCGGGACCTGGAAACACCATATATTTT. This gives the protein CASSLARGFSGPGNTIYF.

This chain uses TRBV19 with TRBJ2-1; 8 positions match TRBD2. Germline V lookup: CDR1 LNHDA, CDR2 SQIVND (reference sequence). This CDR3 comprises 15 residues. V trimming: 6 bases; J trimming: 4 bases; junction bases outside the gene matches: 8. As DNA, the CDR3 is TGTGCCAGTAGAAGGACTAGCTACTTATACAATGAGCAGTTCTTC. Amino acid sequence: CASRRTSYLYNEQFF.

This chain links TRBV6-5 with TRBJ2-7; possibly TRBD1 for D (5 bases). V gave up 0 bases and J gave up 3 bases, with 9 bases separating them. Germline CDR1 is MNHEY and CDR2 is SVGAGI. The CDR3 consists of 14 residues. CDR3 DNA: TGTGCCAGCAGTTACTCCAGGGTACGCTACGAGCAGTACTTC. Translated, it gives CASSYSRVRYEQYF.

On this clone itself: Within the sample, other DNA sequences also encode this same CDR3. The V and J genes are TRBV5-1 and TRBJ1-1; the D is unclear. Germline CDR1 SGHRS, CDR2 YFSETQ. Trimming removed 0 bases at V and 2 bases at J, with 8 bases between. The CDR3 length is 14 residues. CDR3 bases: TGCGCCAGCAGCTTGGCCGGCGGTAACACTGAAGCTTTCTTT. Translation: CASSLAGGNTEAFF. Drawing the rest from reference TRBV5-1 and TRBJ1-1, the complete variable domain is KAGVTQTPRYLIKTRGQQVTLSCSPISGHRSVSWYQQTPGQGLQFLFEYFSETQRNKGNFPGRFSGRQFSNSRSEMNVSTLELGDSALYLCASSLAGGNTEAFFGQGTRLTVV.

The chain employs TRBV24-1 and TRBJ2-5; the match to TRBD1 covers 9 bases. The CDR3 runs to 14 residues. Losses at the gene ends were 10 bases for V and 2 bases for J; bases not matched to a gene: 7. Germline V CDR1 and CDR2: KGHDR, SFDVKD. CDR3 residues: CATKETGGQETQYF. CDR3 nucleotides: TGTGCCACTAAGGAGACAGGGGGTCAAGAGACCCAGTACTTC.

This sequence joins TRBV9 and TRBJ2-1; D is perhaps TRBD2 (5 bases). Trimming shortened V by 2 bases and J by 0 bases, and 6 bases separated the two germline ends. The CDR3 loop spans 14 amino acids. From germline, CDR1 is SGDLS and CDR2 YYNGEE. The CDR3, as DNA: TGTGCCAGCAGCGTTGGGAGCTCCTACAATGAGCAGTTCTTC. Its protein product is CASSVGSSYNEQFF.

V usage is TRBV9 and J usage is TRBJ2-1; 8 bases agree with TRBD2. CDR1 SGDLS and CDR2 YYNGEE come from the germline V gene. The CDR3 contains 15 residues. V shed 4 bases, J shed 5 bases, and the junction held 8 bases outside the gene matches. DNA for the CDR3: TGTGCCAGCAGCTCCGGGGGGGCGGAACACAATGAGCAGTTCTTC. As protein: CASSSGGAEHNEQFF.

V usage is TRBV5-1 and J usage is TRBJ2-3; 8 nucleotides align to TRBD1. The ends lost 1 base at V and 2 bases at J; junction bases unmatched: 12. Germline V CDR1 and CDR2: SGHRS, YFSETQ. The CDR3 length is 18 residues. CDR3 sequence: CASSLSRTGRFDTDTQYF. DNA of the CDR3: TGCGCCAGCAGCTTGAGTCGGACAGGGCGGTTCGACACAGATACGCAGTATTTT.

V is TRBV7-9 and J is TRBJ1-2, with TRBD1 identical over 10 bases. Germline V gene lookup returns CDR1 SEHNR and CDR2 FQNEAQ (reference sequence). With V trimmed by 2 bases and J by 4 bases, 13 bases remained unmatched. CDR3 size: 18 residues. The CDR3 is CASSLTIQDRGKSYGYTF. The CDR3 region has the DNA TGTGCCAGCAGCTTAACAATCCAGGACAGGGGGAAGTCCTATGGCTACACCTTC.

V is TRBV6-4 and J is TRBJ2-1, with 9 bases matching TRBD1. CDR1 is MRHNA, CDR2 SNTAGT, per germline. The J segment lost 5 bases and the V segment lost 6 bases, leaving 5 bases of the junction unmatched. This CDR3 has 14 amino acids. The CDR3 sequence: CASSRTGDHNEQFF. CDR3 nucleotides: TGTGCCAGCAGCCGGACAGGGGACCACAATGAGCAGTTCTTC.

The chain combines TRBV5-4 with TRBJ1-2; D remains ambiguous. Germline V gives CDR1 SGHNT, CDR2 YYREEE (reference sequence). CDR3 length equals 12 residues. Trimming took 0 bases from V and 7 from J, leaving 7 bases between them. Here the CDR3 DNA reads TGTGCCAGCAGCTTGGGAGATGTTGGCTACACCTTC. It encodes CASSLGDVGYTF.

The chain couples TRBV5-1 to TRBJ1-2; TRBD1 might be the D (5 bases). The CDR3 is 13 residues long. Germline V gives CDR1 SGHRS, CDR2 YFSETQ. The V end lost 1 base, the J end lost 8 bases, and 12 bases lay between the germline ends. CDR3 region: CASSLTGAGGYTF. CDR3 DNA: TGCGCCAGCAGCTTGACAGGCGCGGGGGGCTACACCTTC.

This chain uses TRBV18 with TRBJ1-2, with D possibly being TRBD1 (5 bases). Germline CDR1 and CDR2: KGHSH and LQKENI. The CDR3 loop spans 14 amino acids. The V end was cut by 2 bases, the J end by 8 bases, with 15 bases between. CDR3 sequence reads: CASSPAGPRGGYTF. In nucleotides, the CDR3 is TGTGCCAGCTCACCAGCGGGACCACGCGGGGGCTACACCTTC.

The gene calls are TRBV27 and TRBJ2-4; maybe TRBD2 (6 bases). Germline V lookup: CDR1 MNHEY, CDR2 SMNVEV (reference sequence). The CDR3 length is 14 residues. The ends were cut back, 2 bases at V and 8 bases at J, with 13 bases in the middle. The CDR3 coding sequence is TGTGCCAGCAGTTTAGGAGGGAGGCTACACATTCAGTACTTC. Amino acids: CASSLGGRLHIQYF.

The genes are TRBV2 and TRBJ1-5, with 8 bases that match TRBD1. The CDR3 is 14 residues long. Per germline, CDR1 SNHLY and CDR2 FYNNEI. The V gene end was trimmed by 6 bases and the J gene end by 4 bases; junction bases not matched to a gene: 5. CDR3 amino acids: CASRDRVGNQPQHF. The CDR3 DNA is TGTGCCAGCAGGGACAGGGTTGGAAATCAGCCCCAGCATTTT. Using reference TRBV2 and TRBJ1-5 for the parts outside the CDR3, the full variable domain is EPEVTQTPSHQVTQMGQEVILRCVPISNHLYFYWYRQILGQKVEFLVSFYNNEISEKSEIFDDQFSVERPDGSNFTLKIRSTKLEDSAMYFCASRDRVGNQPQHFGDGTRLSIL.

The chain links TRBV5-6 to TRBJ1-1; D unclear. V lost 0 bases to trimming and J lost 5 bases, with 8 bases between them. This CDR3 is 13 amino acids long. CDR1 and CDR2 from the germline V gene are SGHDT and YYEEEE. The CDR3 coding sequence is TGTGCCAGCAGCTTGGCCCCTAAAACTGAAGCTTTCTTT. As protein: CASSLAPKTEAFF.

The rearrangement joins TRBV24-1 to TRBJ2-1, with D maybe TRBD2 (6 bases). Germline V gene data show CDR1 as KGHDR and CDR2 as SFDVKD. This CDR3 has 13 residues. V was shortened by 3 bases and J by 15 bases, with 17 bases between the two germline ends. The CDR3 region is CATSDGGTQHGFF. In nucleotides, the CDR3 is TGTGCCACCAGTGATGGGGGGACCCAGCATGGGTTCTTC.

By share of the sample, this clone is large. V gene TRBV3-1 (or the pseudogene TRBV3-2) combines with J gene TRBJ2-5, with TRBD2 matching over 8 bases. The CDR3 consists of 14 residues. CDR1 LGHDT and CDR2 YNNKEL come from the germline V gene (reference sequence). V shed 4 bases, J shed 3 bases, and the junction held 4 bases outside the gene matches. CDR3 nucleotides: TGTGCCAGCAGCCGGACTAGCCCAAAAGAGACCCAGTACTTC. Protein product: CASSRTSPKETQYF.

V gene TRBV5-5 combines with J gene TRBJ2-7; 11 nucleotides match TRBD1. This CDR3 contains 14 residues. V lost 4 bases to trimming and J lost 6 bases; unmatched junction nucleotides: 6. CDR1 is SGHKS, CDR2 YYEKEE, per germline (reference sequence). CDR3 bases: TGTGCCAGCAGCAGGGGACAGGGGGAGGGCGAGCAGTACTTC. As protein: CASSRGQGEGEQYF.

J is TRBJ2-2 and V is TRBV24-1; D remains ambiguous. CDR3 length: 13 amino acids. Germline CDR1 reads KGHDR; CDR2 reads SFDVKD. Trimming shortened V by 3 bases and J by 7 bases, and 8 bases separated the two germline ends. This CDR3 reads CATSDDVRGELFF. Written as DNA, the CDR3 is TGTGCCACCAGTGATGATGTGCGCGGGGAGCTGTTTTTT.

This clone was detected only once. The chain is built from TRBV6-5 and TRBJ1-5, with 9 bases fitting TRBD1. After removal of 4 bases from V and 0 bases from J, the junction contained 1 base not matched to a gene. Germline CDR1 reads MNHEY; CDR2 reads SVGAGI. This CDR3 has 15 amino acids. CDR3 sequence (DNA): TGTGCCAGCAGTTCGACAGGGGGTAGCAATCAGCCCCAGCATTTT. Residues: CASSSTGGSNQPQHF.

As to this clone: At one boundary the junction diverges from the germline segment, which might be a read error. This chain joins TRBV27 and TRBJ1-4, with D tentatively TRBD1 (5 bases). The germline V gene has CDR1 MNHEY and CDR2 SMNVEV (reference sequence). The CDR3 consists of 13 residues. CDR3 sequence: CASSGTPLEKLLF. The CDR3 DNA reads TGTGCCAGCTCCGGGACTCCTCTTGAAAAACTGCTTTTT.

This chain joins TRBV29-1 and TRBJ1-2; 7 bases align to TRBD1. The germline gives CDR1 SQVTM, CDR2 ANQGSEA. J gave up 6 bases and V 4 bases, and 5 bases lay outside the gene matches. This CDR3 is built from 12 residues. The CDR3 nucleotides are TGCAGCGTTGGCCAGGGGGAGCATGGCTACACCTTC. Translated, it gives CSVGQGEHGYTF. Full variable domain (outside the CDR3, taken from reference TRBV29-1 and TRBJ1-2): SAVISQKPSRDICQRGTSLTIQCQVDSQVTMMFWYRQQPGQSLTLIATANQGSEATYESGFVIDKFPISRPNLTFSTLTVSNMSPEDSSIYLCSVGQGEHGYTFGSGTRLTVV.

The CDR3 here is CASSIAFRGTGELFF. The CDR3 DNA reads as TGTGCCAGTAGTATAGCGTTTCGGGGAACCGGGGAGCTGTTTTTT. V and J are TRBV19 and TRBJ2-2; D possibly corresponds to TRBD2 (5 bases). This CDR3 is built from 15 residues. Per germline, CDR1 LNHDA and CDR2 SQIVND (reference sequence). Trimming took off 1 base at V and 5 bases at J, with 11 bases between the two ends.

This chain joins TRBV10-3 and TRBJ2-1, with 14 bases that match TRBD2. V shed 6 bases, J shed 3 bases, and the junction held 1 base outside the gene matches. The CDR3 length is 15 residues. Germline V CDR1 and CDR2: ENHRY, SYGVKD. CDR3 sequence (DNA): TGTGCCATCAGCGGACTAGCGGGAGGCTACAATGAGCAGTTCTTC. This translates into CAISGLAGGYNEQFF.

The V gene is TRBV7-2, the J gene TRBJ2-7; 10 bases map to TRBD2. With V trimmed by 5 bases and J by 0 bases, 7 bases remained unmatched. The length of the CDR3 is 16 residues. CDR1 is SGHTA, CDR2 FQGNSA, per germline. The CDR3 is CASSHSGRYSSYEQYF. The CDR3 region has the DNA TGTGCCAGCAGCCATAGCGGGAGGTACTCCTCCTACGAGCAGTACTTC.

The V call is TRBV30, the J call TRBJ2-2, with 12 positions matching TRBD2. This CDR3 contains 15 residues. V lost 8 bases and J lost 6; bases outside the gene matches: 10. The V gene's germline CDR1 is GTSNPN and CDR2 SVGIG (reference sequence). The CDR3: CAKRLAGASSGELFF. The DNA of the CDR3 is TGTGCCAAAAGACTAGCGGGAGCTTCGTCCGGGGAGCTGTTTTTT.